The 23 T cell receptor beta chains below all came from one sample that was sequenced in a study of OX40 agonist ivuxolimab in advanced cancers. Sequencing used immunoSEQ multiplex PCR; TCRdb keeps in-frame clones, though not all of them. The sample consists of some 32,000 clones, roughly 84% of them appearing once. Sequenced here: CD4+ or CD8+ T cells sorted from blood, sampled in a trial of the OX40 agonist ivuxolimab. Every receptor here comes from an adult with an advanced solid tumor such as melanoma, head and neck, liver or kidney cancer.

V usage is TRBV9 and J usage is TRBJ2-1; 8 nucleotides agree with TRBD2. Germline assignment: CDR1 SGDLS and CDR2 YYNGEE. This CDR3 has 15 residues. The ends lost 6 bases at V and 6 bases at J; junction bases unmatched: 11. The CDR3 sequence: CASNQRERPVNEQFF. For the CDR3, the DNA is TGTGCCAGCAATCAGCGGGAGAGGCCGGTCAATGAGCAGTTCTTC. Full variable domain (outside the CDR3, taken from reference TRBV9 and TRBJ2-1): DSGVTQTPKHLITATGQRVTLRCSPRSGDLSVYWYQQSLDQGLQFLIQYYNGEERAKGNILERFSAQQFPDLHSELNLSSLELGDSALYFCASNQRERPVNEQFFGPGTRLTVL.

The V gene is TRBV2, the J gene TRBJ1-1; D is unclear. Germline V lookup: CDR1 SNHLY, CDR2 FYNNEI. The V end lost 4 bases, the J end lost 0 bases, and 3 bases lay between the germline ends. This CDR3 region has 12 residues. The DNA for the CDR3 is TGTGCCAGCAGTGTCCTGAACACTGAAGCTTTCTTT. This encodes CASSVLNTEAFF.

CDR3: CASSQDGQGDNYGYTF. The CDR3 DNA reads TGCGCCAGCAGCCAAGACGGGCAGGGAGATAACTATGGCTACACCTTC. The chain links TRBV4-3 to TRBJ1-2; D might be TRBD1 (5 bases). The CDR3 runs 16 residues. Trimming left V 0 bases short and J 1 base short, with 12 bases between. Looked up from germline, CDR1 is LGHNA and CDR2 is YSLEER.

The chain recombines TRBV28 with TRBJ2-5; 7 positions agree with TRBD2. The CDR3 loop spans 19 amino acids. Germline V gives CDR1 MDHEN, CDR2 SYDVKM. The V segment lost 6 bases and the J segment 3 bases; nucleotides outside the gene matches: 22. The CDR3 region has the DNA TGTGCCAGCAGCCCCATATCTAGCGGAATGCTCTCCGAGGAAGAGACCCAGTACTTC. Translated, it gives CASSPISSGMLSEEETQYF.

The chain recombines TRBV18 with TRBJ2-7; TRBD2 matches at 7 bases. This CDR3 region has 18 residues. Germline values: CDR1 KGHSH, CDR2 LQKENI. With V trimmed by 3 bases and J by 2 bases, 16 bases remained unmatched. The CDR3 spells CASSPPVGSGKNTYEQYF. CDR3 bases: TGTGCCAGCTCACCCCCGGTAGGAAGCGGGAAGAATACCTACGAGCAGTACTTC.

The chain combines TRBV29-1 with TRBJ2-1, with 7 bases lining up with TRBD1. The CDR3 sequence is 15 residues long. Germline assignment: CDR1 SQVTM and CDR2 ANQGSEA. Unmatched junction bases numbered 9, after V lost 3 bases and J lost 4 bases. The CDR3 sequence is CSVDGEGAAYNEQFF. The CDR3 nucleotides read TGCAGCGTTGACGGAGAGGGGGCGGCGTACAATGAGCAGTTCTTC.

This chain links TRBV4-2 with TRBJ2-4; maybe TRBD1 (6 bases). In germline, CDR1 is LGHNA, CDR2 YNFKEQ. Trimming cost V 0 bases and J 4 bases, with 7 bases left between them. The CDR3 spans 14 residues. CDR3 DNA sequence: TGTGCCAGCAGCCAAGAAGGGACAAAAAACATTCAGTACTTC. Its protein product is CASSQEGTKNIQYF.

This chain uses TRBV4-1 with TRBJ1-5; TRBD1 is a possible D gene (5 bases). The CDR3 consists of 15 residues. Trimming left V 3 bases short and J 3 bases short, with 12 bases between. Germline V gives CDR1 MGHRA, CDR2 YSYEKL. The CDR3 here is CASSQSGTANQPQHF. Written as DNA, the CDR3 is TGCGCCAGCAGCCAGAGTGGGACCGCCAATCAGCCCCAGCATTTT.

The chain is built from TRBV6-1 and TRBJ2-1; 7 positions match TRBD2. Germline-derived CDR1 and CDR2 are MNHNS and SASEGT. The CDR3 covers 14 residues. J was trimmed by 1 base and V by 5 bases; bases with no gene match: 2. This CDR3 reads CASSRRESYNEQFF. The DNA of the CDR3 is TGTGCCAGCAGTCGGCGGGAGTCCTACAATGAGCAGTTCTTC.

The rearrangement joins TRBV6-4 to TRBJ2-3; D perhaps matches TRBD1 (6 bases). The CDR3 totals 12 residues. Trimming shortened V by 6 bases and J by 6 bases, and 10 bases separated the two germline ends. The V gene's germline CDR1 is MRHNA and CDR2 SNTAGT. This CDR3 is CASRDDRDTQYF. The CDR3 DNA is TGTGCCAGCAGGGACGACAGGGATACGCAGTATTTT.

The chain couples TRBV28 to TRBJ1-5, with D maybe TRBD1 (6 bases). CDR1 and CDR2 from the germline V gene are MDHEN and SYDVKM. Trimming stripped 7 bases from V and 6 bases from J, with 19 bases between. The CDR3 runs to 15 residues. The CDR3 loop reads CASTTRGGGRQPQHF. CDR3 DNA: TGTGCCAGCACGACGCGGGGTGGGGGCCGTCAGCCCCAGCATTTT.

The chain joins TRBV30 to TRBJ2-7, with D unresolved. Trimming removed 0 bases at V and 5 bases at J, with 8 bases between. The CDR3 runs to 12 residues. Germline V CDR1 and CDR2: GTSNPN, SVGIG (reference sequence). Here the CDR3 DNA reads TGTGCCTGGAGTGTATCGGGTCACGAGCAGTACTTC. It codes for CAWSVSGHEQYF.

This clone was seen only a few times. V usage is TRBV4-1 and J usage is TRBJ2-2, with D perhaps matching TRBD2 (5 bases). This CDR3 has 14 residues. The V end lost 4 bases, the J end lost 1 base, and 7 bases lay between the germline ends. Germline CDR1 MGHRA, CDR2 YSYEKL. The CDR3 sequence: CASSLARNTGELFF. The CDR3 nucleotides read TGCGCCAGCAGCCTAGCGCGGAACACCGGGGAGCTGTTTTTT.

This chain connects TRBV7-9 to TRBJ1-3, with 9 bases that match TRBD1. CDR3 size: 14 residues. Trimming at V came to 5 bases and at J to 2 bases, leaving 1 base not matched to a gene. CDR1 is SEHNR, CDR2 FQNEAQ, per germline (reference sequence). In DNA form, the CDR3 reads TGTGCCAGCAGCCGACAGGGGGCTGGAAACACCATATATTTT. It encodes CASSRQGAGNTIYF.

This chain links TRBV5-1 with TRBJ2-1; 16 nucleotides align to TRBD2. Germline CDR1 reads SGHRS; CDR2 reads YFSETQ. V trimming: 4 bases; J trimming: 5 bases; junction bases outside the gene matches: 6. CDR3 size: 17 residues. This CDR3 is CASSPGLAGGLNNEQFF. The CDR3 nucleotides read TGCGCCAGCAGCCCGGGACTAGCGGGGGGGCTAAACAATGAGCAGTTCTTC.

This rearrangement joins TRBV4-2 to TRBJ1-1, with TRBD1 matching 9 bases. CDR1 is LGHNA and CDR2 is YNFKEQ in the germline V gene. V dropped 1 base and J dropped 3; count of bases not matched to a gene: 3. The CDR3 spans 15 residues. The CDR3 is CASSQGWTGDTEAFF. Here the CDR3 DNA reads TGTGCCAGCAGCCAAGGTTGGACAGGGGACACTGAAGCTTTCTTT.

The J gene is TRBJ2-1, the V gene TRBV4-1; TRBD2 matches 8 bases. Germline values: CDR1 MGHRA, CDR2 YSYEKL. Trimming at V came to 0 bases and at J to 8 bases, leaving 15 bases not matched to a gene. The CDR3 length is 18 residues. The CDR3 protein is CASSQDSPGSGSSDEQFF. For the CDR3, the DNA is TGCGCCAGCAGCCAAGACTCCCCGGGGAGCGGGAGTAGCGATGAGCAGTTCTTC.

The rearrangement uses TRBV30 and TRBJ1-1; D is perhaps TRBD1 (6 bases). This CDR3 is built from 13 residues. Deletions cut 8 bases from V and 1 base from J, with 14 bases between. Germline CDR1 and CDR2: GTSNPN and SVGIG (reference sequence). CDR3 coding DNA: TGTGCCCGGACTAGGGGGGAGAACACTGAAGCTTTCTTT. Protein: CARTRGENTEAFF.

CDR3 region: CASQSTNTGELFF. In DNA, the CDR3 is TGCGCCAGCCAGTCCACGAACACCGGGGAGCTGTTTTTT. This chain joins TRBV5-1 and TRBJ2-2; D gene ambiguous. This CDR3 is built from 13 residues. The germline V gene has CDR1 SGHRS and CDR2 YFSETQ. V was clipped by 7 bases and J by 0 bases, with 7 bases between them.

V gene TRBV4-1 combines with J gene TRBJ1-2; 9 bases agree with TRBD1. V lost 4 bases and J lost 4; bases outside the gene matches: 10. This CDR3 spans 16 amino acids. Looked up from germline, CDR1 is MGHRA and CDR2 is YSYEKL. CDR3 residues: CASSPKRGDRVYGYTF. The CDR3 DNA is TGCGCCAGCAGCCCAAAACGCGGGGACAGGGTCTATGGCTACACCTTC.

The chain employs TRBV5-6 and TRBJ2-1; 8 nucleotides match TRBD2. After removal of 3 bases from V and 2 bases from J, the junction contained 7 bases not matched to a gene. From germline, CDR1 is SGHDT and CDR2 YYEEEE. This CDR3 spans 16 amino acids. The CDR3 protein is CASSWPSGRTYNEQFF. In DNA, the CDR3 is TGTGCCAGCAGCTGGCCTAGCGGGCGCACCTACAATGAGCAGTTCTTC. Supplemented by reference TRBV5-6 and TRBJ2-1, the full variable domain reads DAGVTQSPTHLIKTRGQQVTLRCSPKSGHDTVSWYQQALGQGPQFIFQYYEEEERQRGNFPDRFSGHQFPNYSSELNVNALLLGDSALYLCASSWPSGRTYNEQFFGPGTRLTVL.

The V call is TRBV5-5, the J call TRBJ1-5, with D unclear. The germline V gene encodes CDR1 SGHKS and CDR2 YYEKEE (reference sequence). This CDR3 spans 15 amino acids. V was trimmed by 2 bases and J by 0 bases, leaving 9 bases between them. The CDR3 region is CASSLLGYSNQPQHF. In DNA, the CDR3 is TGTGCCAGCAGCTTATTGGGTTATAGCAATCAGCCCCAGCATTTT.

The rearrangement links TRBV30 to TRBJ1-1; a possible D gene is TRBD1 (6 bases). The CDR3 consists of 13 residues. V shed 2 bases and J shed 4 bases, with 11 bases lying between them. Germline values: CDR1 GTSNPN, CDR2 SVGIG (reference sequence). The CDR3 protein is CAWSTGIGTEAFF. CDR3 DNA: TGTGCCTGGAGTACAGGGATCGGCACTGAAGCTTTCTTT.